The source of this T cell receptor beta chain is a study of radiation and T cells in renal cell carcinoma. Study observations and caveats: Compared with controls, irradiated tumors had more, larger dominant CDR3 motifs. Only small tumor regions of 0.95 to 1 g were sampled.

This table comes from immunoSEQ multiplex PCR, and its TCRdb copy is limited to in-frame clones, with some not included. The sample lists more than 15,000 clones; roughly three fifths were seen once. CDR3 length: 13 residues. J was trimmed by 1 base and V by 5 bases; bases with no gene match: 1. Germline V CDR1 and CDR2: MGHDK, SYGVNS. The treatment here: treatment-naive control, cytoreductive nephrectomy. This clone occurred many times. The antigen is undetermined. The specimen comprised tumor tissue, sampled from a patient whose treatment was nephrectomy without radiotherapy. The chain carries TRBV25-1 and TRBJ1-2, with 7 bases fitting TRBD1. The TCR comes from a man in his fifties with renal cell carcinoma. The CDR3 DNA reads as TGTGCCAGCAGTCAGGGGGGTAACTATGGCTACACCTTC. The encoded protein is CASSQGGNYGYTF.